Below, one T cell receptor (beta chain) is given with its context. The antigen is undetermined. This record belongs to a study of T cells expressing NK-cell markers. About the research overall: Seropositivity for HCMV was found in most of the eight sequenced donors, with one seronegative.

With the 5' RACE reads reprocessed, TCRdb shows one record per CDR3 protein and no DNA. Its table lists 450,000 to 600,000 distinct CDR3 sequences. Study-wide points: In more than five donors, dominant CD3+CD56+NKG2C+ clonotypes ranked among the top 10 CD8+ clonotypes. In several donors, these clonotypes also led the CD3+CD56-NKG2C+ fraction. Expanded clones of NKG2C+ T cells had an unclear HCMV specificity.

The CDR3 sequence is 15 residues long. CDR1 and CDR2 (germline): KGHSH, LQKENI. The chain recombines TRBV18 with TRBJ2-1; TCRdb's D call, TRBD2, is unchecked because there is no DNA. The clonotype originates from a man in his late teens or twenties in good health. The sequencing input was blood T cells: a sorted CD56 or NKG2C T cell subset, CD4+ or CD8+ T cells, or bulk PBMC T cells (not recorded which). The CDR3 loop is CASSPTGEGDHEQFF.